This T cell receptor beta chain was sequenced for a study of read filtering for tumor transcriptome and immune sequencing. Study conclusions and caveats: Even smaller IR-seq throughput identified most shared clonotypes.

This library used roughly 430 ng RNA and molecular barcoded adaptors spanning alpha/delta and beta/gamma chains. TCRdb reprocessed the reads with MiXCR, giving one entry per CDR3 protein. The sample shows about 86,000 distinct CDR3 sequences, more than 9% of them seen only once. There are many counts of this clonotype. Its antigen is not known. Germline V lookup: CDR1 SNHLY, CDR2 FYNNEI. V was clipped by 7 bases and J by 3 bases, with 13 bases between them. This CDR3 spans 14 amino acids. The sample taken for sequencing was a population of CD138-negative cells sorted from bone marrow. The receptor's source is a donor at least 40 years old with multiple myeloma. The V gene is TRBV2, the J gene TRBJ1-5; possibly TRBD1 for D (5 bases). CDR3 nucleotide sequence: TGTGCCAGCACCCTCAGGGATGCCAATCAGCCCCAGCATTTT. Its protein product is CASTLRDANQPQHF.